The 30 T cell receptor beta chains reported below all come from one sample, sequenced in a study of response to subunit inactivated influenza vaccine. TCRdb reprocessed the RT-PCR reads via MiXCR and lists one record per CDR3 protein. The table includes 500,000 to 600,000 distinct CDR3 sequences, around 8% detected once. Specimen: PBMCs from blood, collected less than 30 months after vaccination. These receptors were taken from a man between 50 and 69 years old who received an inactivated influenza vaccine.

The V gene is TRBV5-6, the J gene TRBJ2-2; 13 positions agree with TRBD2. Per the germline V gene, CDR1 is SGHDT and CDR2 is YYEEEE. V was pared by 4 bases and J by 3 bases, with 9 bases of the junction left unmatched. This CDR3 has 18 residues. CDR3 region: CASSRPAGLAGYTGELFF. In DNA, the CDR3 is TGTGCCAGCAGCCGTCCAGCGGGACTAGCGGGGTACACCGGGGAGCTGTTTTTT.

This clonotype occurred a few times. The chain employs TRBV3-1 and TRBJ2-1; TRBD2 agrees at 7 bases. The CDR3 is made up of 13 amino acids. J lost 9 bases, V lost 3 bases, and 5 bases had no gene match. The germline gives CDR1 LGHDT, CDR2 YNNKEL (reference sequence). The CDR3 DNA sequence: TGTGCCAGCAGCCAGTATGGGGGGGTTGAGCAGTTCTTC. Translating gives CASSQYGGVEQFF.

This clonotype was observed a handful of times. This chain's CDR3 is CATSDPGLAGGIHNEQFF. In DNA form, the CDR3 reads TGTGCCACCAGTGACCCCGGACTAGCGGGAGGGATACACAATGAGCAGTTCTTC. This chain uses TRBV24-1 with TRBJ2-1; 15 bases line up with TRBD2. CDR3 length equals 18 residues. Germline assignment: CDR1 KGHDR and CDR2 SFDVKD. The trim removed 4 bases at V and 5 bases at J, leaving 8 bases unmatched.

This clonotype was counted between two and nine times. The chain carries TRBV7-2 and TRBJ2-7; tentative D call: TRBD1 (6 bases). Trimming stripped 6 bases from V and 3 bases from J, with 18 bases between. The CDR3 covers 15 residues. Germline CDR1 is SGHTA and CDR2 is FQGNSA. Written as DNA, the CDR3 is TGTGCCAGCAGAACCTCCGGGACAATGAGCTACGAGCAGTACTTC. This gives the protein CASRTSGTMSYEQYF.

This clonotype appeared many times. CDR3 in DNA: TGTGCCAGCAGACCAAAACGAGATAACACCGGGGAGCTGTTTTTT. It specifies CASRPKRDNTGELFF. This chain joins TRBV12-3 or TRBV12-4 and TRBJ2-2; no reliable D call. The length of the CDR3 is 15 residues. V was pared by 6 bases and J by 2 bases, with 13 bases between.

This clonotype showed up many times. The chain is built from TRBV12-3 or TRBV12-4 and TRBJ2-7; TRBD1 agrees at 12 bases. The junction had 6 bases not matched to a gene; V was cut back by 3 bases and J by 9 bases. This CDR3 region has 14 residues. The CDR3 coding sequence is TGTGCCAGCAGTTTTGGGACAGGGGGCTATGGGCAGTACTTC. Its protein is CASSFGTGGYGQYF.

There are a few counts of this clonotype. This chain links TRBV4-3 with TRBJ2-7, with D perhaps assigned TRBD1 or TRBD2 (7 bases each). CDR3 length: 16 amino acids. The V gene's germline CDR1 is LGHNA and CDR2 YSLEER. Trimming took off 0 bases at V and 3 bases at J, with 15 bases between the two ends. The CDR3 is CASSQDLGRGGYEQYF. The CDR3 DNA reads TGCGCCAGCAGCCAAGATCTAGGCAGGGGGGGCTACGAGCAGTACTTC.

V usage is TRBV20-1 and J usage is TRBJ1-3; tentatively, D is TRBD1 (5 bases). Trimming left V 4 bases short and J 0 bases short, with 10 bases between. The length of the CDR3 is 14 residues. Germline V gives CDR1 DFQATT, CDR2 SNEGSKA (reference sequence). The CDR3 is CSAMDTDSGNTIYF. DNA for the CDR3: TGCAGTGCTATGGACACCGACTCTGGAAACACCATATATTTT.

The chain links TRBV11-2 to TRBJ2-7, with 7 bases identical to TRBD1. The V segment lost 1 base and the J segment 6 bases; nucleotides outside the gene matches: 3. The germline CDR1 and CDR2 sequences are SGHAT and FQNNGV. The CDR3 sequence is 13 residues long. CDR3 sequence (DNA): TGTGCCAGCAGCTTAGGGGACAGCGGCGAGCAGTACTTC. Its protein is CASSLGDSGEQYF. Variable domain in full (rest from reference TRBV11-2 and TRBJ2-7): EAGVAQSPRYKIIEKRQSVAFWCNPISGHATLYWYQQILGQGPKLLIQFQNNGVVDDSQLPKDRFSAERLKGVDSTLKIQPAKLEDSAVYLCASSLGDSGEQYFGPGTRLTVT.

This clonotype was found many times. The chain joins TRBV7-9 to TRBJ2-3; D gene ambiguous. The V end was cut by 3 bases, the J end by 0 bases, with 10 bases between. CDR1 and CDR2 (germline): SEHNR, FQNEAQ (reference sequence). The CDR3 runs to 15 residues. CDR3 DNA: TGTGCCAGCAGCTTCCTCGACGGCAGCACAGATACGCAGTATTTT. Residues: CASSFLDGSTDTQYF.

The chain has TRBV5-4 and TRBJ1-5; D gene ambiguous. Trimming took 4 bases from V and 5 from J, leaving 10 bases between them. The CDR3 runs to 13 residues. Germline-derived CDR1 and CDR2 are SGHNT and YYREEE (reference sequence). The DNA of the CDR3 is TGTGCCAGCAGCATTGGCCCAGATCAGCCCCAGCATTTT. Amino acid sequence: CASSIGPDQPQHF.

This chain joins TRBV7-2 and TRBJ2-5; D unclear. The CDR3 is 13 residues long. The V gene's germline CDR1 is SGHTA and CDR2 FQGNSA. Trimming left V 5 bases short and J 2 bases short, with 9 bases between. For the CDR3, the DNA is TGTGCCAGCAGCGCCGACCCTCAAGAGACCCAGTACTTC. Translated, it gives CASSADPQETQYF.

The genes are TRBV5-6 and TRBJ2-7; 12 nucleotides agree with TRBD2. The CDR3 covers 15 residues. The V and J ends lost 4 bases and 2 bases, in that order; junction bases with no gene match: 4. Germline CDR1 reads SGHDT; CDR2 reads YYEEEE. CDR3 nucleotides: TGTGCCAGCAGCGCTAGACTAGCGGGAGCCTACGAGCAGTACTTC. This codes for CASSARLAGAYEQYF.

The V call is TRBV15, the J call TRBJ1-2; 10 bases line up with TRBD1. CDR1 and CDR2 (germline): LNHNV, YYDKDF (reference sequence). Unmatched junction bases numbered 3, after V lost 0 bases and J lost 2 bases. This CDR3 is built from 16 residues. Here the CDR3 reads CATSRDPGQGNYGYTF. CDR3 DNA sequence: TGTGCCACCAGCAGAGATCCGGGACAGGGGAACTATGGCTACACCTTC.

There are many counts of this clonotype. The V and J genes are TRBV4-1 and TRBJ2-1; D is uncertain. Germline values: CDR1 MGHRA, CDR2 YSYEKL. The V end was cut by 1 base, the J end by 4 bases, with 14 bases between. This CDR3 has 16 residues. Here the CDR3 reads CASSQGPSSGYNEQFF. For the CDR3, the DNA is TGCGCCAGCAGCCAAGGACCCTCTAGTGGGTACAATGAGCAGTTCTTC.

The chain carries TRBV12-3 or TRBV12-4 and TRBJ1-6, with 7 bases aligning to TRBD1. The CDR3 totals 14 residues. The V segment lost 4 bases and the J segment 8 bases; nucleotides outside the gene matches: 5. The CDR3, as DNA: TGTGCCAGCAGTTGGGGAACAGGGGATTCACCCCTCCACTTT. This translates into CASSWGTGDSPLHF.

This clonotype showed up just a few times. The gene calls are TRBV4-1 and TRBJ1-2, with a possible D match to TRBD1 (5 bases). The V gene's germline CDR1 is MGHRA and CDR2 YSYEKL. V was pared by 5 bases and J by 3 bases, with 10 bases between. This CDR3 contains 13 residues. The CDR3 coding sequence is TGCGCCAGCAGCTCGGGCAGGGACTATGGCTACACCTTC. It is translated as CASSSGRDYGYTF.

This chain joins TRBV7-2 and TRBJ2-5; D is uncertain. The germline gives CDR1 SGHTA, CDR2 FQGNSA. The length of the CDR3 is 13 residues. The germline V and J ends were trimmed by 2 bases and 5 bases, with 9 bases remaining between them. The CDR3 here is CASSLMGAETQYF. CDR3 coding DNA: TGTGCCAGCAGCTTAATGGGTGCGGAGACCCAGTACTTC.

A few counts support this clonotype. The chain employs TRBV5-1 and TRBJ2-3; weak D call: TRBD1 (6 bases). CDR1 is SGHRS and CDR2 is YFSETQ in the germline V gene. V was clipped by 4 bases and J by 2 bases, with 8 bases between them. The CDR3 spans 13 residues. Here the CDR3 DNA reads TGCGCCAGCAGCGGGGACAACACAGATACGCAGTATTTT. Its translation is CASSGDNTDTQYF.

There are a few counts of this clonotype. This chain connects TRBV6-1 to TRBJ1-3; no firm D call. V gave up 2 bases and J gave up 0 bases, with 11 bases separating them. The CDR3 runs 16 residues. Germline V lookup: CDR1 MNHNS, CDR2 SASEGT. DNA for the CDR3: TGTGCCAGCAGTGAATTCCCAGGCTACTCTGGAAACACCATATATTTT. Translation gives CASSEFPGYSGNTIYF.

This chain joins TRBV20-1 and TRBJ2-1, with 8 nucleotides matching TRBD2. CDR1 is DFQATT and CDR2 is SNEGSKA in the germline V gene (reference sequence). There are 14 residues in the CDR3. The trim removed 5 bases at V and 0 bases at J, leaving 3 bases unmatched. The CDR3 coding sequence is TGCAGTGCTCCTAGCGGGTTCTCCTACAATGAGCAGTTCTTC. Residues: CSAPSGFSYNEQFF.

This clonotype was seen a few times. J is TRBJ1-1 and V is TRBV7-3, with D possibly matching TRBD1 (5 bases). Germline V lookup: CDR1 SGHTA, CDR2 FQGTGA. V was pared by 5 bases and J by 5 bases, with 12 bases between. The CDR3 is made up of 13 amino acids. In DNA, the CDR3 is TGTGCCAGCAGCCCCGGGGGGAAGACTGAAGCTTTCTTT. Protein product: CASSPGGKTEAFF. The full variable domain, rest sourced from reference TRBV7-3 and TRBJ1-1, is GAGVSQTPSNKVTEKGKYVELRCDPISGHTALYWYRQSLGQGPEFLIYFQGTGAADDSGLPNDRFFAVRPEGSVSTLKIQRTERGDSAVYLCASSPGGKTEAFFGQGTRLTVV.

This clonotype was recorded a few times. This sequence joins TRBV11-2 and TRBJ1-1; D may be TRBD1 (6 bases). Trimming removed 4 bases at V and 3 bases at J, with 12 bases between. CDR1 and CDR2 from the germline V gene are SGHAT and FQNNGV. CDR3 length: 14 residues. The CDR3 reads CASSSLRGHTEAFF. The CDR3 nucleotides read TGTGCCAGCAGCTCCCTCAGGGGACACACTGAAGCTTTCTTT.

The chain uses TRBV2 and TRBJ2-7; D remains ambiguous. Trimming took off 6 bases at V and 0 bases at J, with 15 bases between the two ends. Per germline, CDR1 SNHLY and CDR2 FYNNEI. The CDR3 loop spans 15 amino acids. CDR3 sequence (DNA): TGTGCCAGCAGCGTGGGATCCCTTAGCTCCTACGAGCAGTACTTC. Translating gives CASSVGSLSSYEQYF.

This clonotype was seen at least ten times. This sequence joins TRBV12-3 or TRBV12-4 and TRBJ1-2; 10 bases are shared with TRBD1. The V gene end was trimmed by 2 bases and the J gene end by 6 bases; junction bases not matched to a gene: 6. The CDR3 is 15 residues long. CDR3 bases: TGTGCCAGCAGTTTAAGGACAGGGGGATCGAATGGCTACACCTTC. The encoded protein is CASSLRTGGSNGYTF.

This clonotype has more than one count but fewer than ten. The chain links TRBV29-1 to TRBJ2-5; D unclear. CDR1 SQVTM and CDR2 ANQGSEA come from the germline V gene. Trimming took off 4 bases at V and 1 base at J, with 10 bases between the two ends. This CDR3 spans 13 amino acids. This chain's CDR3 is CSVGVQTQETQYF. As DNA, the CDR3 is TGCAGCGTTGGCGTACAGACCCAAGAGACCCAGTACTTC.

The table lists this clonotype with a few counts. The rearrangement joins TRBV5-1 to TRBJ2-1; 8 nucleotides agree with TRBD1. In germline, CDR1 is SGHRS, CDR2 YFSETQ. Trimming took 4 bases from V and 4 from J; bases not matched to a gene: 4. The CDR3 loop spans 14 amino acids. The CDR3 sequence: CASSTGQGYNEQFF. Here the CDR3 DNA reads TGCGCCAGCAGCACCGGACAGGGATACAATGAGCAGTTCTTC. Complete variable domain (other parts from reference TRBV5-1 and TRBJ2-1): KAGVTQTPRYLIKTRGQQVTLSCSPISGHRSVSWYQQTPGQGLQFLFEYFSETQRNKGNFPGRFSGRQFSNSRSEMNVSTLELGDSALYLCASSTGQGYNEQFFGPGTRLTVL.

The V call is TRBV25-1, the J call TRBJ2-7; 7 bases fit TRBD1. Trimming took 5 bases from V and 7 from J; bases not matched to a gene: 11. Germline loops: CDR1 MGHDK, CDR2 SYGVNS. CDR3 length: 14 amino acids. The chain's CDR3 is CASSSLQGPQEQYF. CDR3 bases: TGTGCCAGCAGTTCCCTACAGGGGCCACAGGAGCAGTACTTC.

This clonotype was found a few times. CDR3 in DNA: TGCAGTGCCAGACTACAGACGAACACTGAAGCTTTCTTT. Amino acids: CSARLQTNTEAFF. The chain couples TRBV20-1 to TRBJ1-1; D call uncertain. Germline V CDR1 and CDR2: DFQATT, SNEGSKA (reference sequence). CDR3 length: 13 amino acids. The V gene lost 6 bases and the J gene lost 1 base, with 12 bases spanning the gap.

The chain joins TRBV5-1 to TRBJ1-2; the D gene is possibly TRBD1 (5 bases). This CDR3 is built from 14 residues. CDR1 SGHRS and CDR2 YFSETQ come from the germline V gene. Trimming stripped 4 bases from V and 4 bases from J, with 14 bases between. In DNA form, the CDR3 reads TGCGCCAGCAGCGTGGGGGTGGAGGGCTATGGCTACACCTTC. It translates to CASSVGVEGYGYTF.